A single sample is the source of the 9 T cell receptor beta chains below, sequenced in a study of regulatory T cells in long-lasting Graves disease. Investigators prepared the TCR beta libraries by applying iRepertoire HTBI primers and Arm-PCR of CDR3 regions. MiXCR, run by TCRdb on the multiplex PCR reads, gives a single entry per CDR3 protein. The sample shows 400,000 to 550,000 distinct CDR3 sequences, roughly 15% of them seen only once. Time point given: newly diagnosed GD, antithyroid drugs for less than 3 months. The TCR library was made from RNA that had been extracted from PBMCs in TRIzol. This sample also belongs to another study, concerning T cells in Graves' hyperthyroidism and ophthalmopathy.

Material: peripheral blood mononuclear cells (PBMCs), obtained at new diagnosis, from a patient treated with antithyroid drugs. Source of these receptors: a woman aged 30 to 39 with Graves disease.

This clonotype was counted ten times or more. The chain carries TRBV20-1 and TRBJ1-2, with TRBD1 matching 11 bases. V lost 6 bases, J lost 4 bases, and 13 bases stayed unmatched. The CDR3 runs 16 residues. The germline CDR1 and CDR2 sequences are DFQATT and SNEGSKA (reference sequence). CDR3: CSATRLGTGGAYGYTF. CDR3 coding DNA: TGCAGTGCCACCAGGCTCGGGACAGGGGGAGCCTATGGCTACACCTTC.

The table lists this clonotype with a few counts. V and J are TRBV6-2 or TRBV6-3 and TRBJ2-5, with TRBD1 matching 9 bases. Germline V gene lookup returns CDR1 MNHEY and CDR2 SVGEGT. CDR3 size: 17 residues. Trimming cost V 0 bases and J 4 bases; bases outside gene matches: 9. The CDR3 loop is CASSYSNVLTGGETQYF. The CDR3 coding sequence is TGTGCCAGCAGTTACTCGAACGTCCTGACAGGGGGAGAGACCCAGTACTTC.

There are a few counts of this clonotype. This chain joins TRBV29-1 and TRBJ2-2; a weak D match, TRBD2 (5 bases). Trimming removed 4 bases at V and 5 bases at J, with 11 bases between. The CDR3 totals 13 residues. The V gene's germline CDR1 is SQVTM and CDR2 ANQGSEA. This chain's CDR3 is CSVGGDYTGELFF. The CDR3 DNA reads TGCAGCGTTGGGGGAGATTATACCGGGGAGCTGTTTTTT.

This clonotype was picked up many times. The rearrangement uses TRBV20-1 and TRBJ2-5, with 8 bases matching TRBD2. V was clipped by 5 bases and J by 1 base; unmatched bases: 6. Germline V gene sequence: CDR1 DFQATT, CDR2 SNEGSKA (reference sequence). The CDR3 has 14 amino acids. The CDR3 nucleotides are TGCAGTGCTGGCCGGCTAGCGGGCCAAGAGACCCAGTACTTC. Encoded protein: CSAGRLAGQETQYF.

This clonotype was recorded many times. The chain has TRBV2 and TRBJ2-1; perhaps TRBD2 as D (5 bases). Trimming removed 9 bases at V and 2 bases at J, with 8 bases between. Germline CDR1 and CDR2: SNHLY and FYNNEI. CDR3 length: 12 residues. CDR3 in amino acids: CARAVPYNEQFF. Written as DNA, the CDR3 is TGTGCCAGAGCGGTCCCCTACAATGAGCAGTTCTTC.

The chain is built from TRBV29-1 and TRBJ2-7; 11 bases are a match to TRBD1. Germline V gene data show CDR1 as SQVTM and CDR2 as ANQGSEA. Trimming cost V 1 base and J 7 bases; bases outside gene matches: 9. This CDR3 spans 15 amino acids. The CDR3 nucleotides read TGCAGCGTTGAAGCCCCGGACAGGGGGCCCCTTGAGCAGTACTTC. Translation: CSVEAPDRGPLEQYF.

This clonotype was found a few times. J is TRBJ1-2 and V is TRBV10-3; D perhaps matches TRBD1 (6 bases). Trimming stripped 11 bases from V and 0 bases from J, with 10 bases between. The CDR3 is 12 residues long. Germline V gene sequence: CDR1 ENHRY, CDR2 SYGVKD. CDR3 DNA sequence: TGTGCCGCAGGGGCCACTAACTATGGCTACACCTTC. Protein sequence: CAAGATNYGYTF.

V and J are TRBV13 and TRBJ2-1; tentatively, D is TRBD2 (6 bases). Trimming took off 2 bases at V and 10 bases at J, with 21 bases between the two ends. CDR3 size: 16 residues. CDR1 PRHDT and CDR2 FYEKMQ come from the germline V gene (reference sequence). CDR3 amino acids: CASSLHGTLLTYEQFF. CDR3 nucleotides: TGTGCCAGCAGCTTACACGGGACTCTCCTTACCTACGAGCAGTTCTTC.

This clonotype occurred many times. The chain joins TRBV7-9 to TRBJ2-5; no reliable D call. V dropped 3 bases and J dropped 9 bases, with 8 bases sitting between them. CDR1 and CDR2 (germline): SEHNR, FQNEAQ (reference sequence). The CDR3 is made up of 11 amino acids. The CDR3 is CASSLDLSQYF. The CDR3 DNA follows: TGTGCCAGCAGCTTGGATCTGTCCCAGTACTTC.